What follows is one T cell receptor beta chain and its context. Its antigen is currently unknown. CDR3 size: 14 residues. Germline V gives CDR1 SGHRS, CDR2 YFSETQ. Trimming cost V 0 bases and J 2 bases, with 8 bases left between them. Only in-frame clones appear in the TCRdb table, and some are missing; sequencing was by immunoSEQ multiplex PCR. The data hold about 120,000 clones, with around 86% observed a single time. The entry originates in a study of T cell responses to AZD1222 COVID-19 vaccine. Study observations and caveats: Spike-specific TCR breadth and depth were elevated following two AZD1222 doses.

The V and J genes are TRBV5-1 and TRBJ2-5; unclear D gene. This TCR was recovered from an adult who received the AZD1222 COVID-19 vaccine. The source was peripheral blood, collected 28 days after the second AZD1222 dose. The DNA of the CDR3 is TGCGCCAGCAGCTTGGACAGTGTTCAAGAGACCCAGTACTTC. It translates to CASSLDSVQETQYF.